Below, 16 T cell receptor beta chains from the same sample are listed, as sequenced in a study of blood T cells in healthy people across ages (dated by TCRdb to about 2015). The library was produced with 5' RACE. Sequencing was performed on an Illumina HiSeq 2500. A second PCR of about 7 to 12 cycles was run with a J-beta primer mix and a sample-barcoded 5' primer. TCRdb handled the public reads itself, with Q25 trimming in fastp and clone calling in MiXCR, and kept productive beta chains. Here each entry gathers all rows of one CDR3 protein and keeps the most common genes and DNA. The sample data list hundreds of thousands of distinct CDR3 sequences, and about 54% of these were observed just once. In total, the top ten clones hold about two fifths of the sample. Sample: blood. Receptors were obtained from a man aged 55 to 70 in good health.

The CDR3 DNA sequence: TGTGCCAGCAGCGGCCCTGGAGACAGCGCGTATAGCAATCAGCCCCAGCATTTT. This translates into CASSGPGDSAYSNQPQHF. V and J are TRBV2 and TRBJ1-5, with D perhaps TRBD1 (5 bases). V lost 6 bases and J lost 0, with 21 bases in between. The CDR3 has 18 amino acids. Germline V gene data show CDR1 as SNHLY and CDR2 as FYNNEI.

The gene calls are TRBV5-1 and TRBJ2-1; the D is unclear. CDR1 SGHRS and CDR2 YFSETQ come from the germline V gene. V lost 4 bases and J lost 6, with 17 bases in between. The CDR3 is 15 amino acids. As DNA, the CDR3 is TGCGCCAGCAGCACGTCGCACAACGTGGCCAATGAGCAGTTCTTC. Translating gives CASSTSHNVANEQFF.

This chain links TRBV15 with TRBJ2-3, with D possibly being TRBD2 (5 bases). V dropped 0 bases and J dropped 0 bases, with 13 bases sitting between them. The CDR3 length is 17 residues. CDR1 LNHNV and CDR2 YYDKDF come from the germline V gene (reference sequence). CDR3 sequence: CATSRDPTGLSTDTQYF. CDR3 coding DNA: TGTGCCACCAGCAGAGATCCGACCGGACTCAGCACAGATACGCAGTATTTT.

The rearrangement links TRBV28 to TRBJ2-5, with a possible D match to TRBD1 (6 bases). Per the germline V gene, CDR1 is MDHEN and CDR2 is SYDVKM. Trimming cost V 6 bases and J 4 bases, with 12 bases left between them. This CDR3 region has 13 residues. The DNA for the CDR3 is TGTGCCAGCAGCCAACAGGGAATAGAGACCCAGTACTTC. Its protein product is CASSQQGIETQYF.

This chain connects TRBV5-1 to TRBJ2-5; D may match TRBD1 or TRBD2 (5 bases each). This CDR3 region has 14 residues. Germline V gene data show CDR1 as SGHRS and CDR2 as YFSETQ. The germline V and J ends were trimmed by 5 bases and 1 base, with 12 bases remaining between them. CDR3 residues: CASRPGPSQETQYF. The CDR3 region has the DNA TGCGCCAGCAGGCCGGGACCAAGCCAAGAGACCCAGTACTTC.

The chain has TRBV29-1 and TRBJ1-1; tentatively, D is TRBD1 (6 bases). The germline CDR1 and CDR2 sequences are SQVTM and ANQGSEA. The CDR3 consists of 14 residues. Trimming took off 6 bases at V and 2 bases at J, with 16 bases between the two ends. The CDR3 here is CSVDRTVSNTEAFF. The CDR3 bases are TGCAGCGTGGACCGGACAGTCAGTAACACTGAAGCTTTCTTT.

The rearrangement joins TRBV20-1 to TRBJ2-1; D is perhaps TRBD2 (5 bases). Trimming pared 6 bases from V and 10 bases from J, leaving 13 bases between. The CDR3 loop spans 11 amino acids. The germline CDR1 and CDR2 sequences are DFQATT and SNEGSKA (reference sequence). CDR3 in DNA: TGCAGTGCCACTCTAGCTTGGGAGCAGTTCTTC. The encoded protein is CSATLAWEQFF.

Ten or more counts support this clonotype. J is TRBJ2-1 and V is TRBV20-1; no reliable D call. The CDR3 runs 15 residues. Germline V gives CDR1 DFQATT, CDR2 SNEGSKA (reference sequence). V lost 6 bases, J lost 9 bases, and 24 bases lay in between. CDR3 sequence reads: CSATVDTSSIAEQFF. The CDR3 DNA reads TGCAGTGCCACAGTCGATACCTCCTCTATCGCTGAGCAGTTCTTC.

The table lists this clonotype with a few counts. This sequence joins TRBV13 and TRBJ1-2; D possibly corresponds to TRBD1 (5 bases). Germline-derived CDR1 and CDR2 are PRHDT and FYEKMQ (reference sequence). V was trimmed by 5 bases and J by 4 bases, leaving 11 bases between them. The CDR3 loop spans 13 amino acids. The chain's CDR3 is CASSLVQGYGYTF. DNA of the CDR3: TGTGCCAGCAGCCTTGTGCAGGGCTATGGCTACACCTTC.

The rearrangement links TRBV20-1 to TRBJ1-2, with D perhaps matching TRBD1 (5 bases). This CDR3 is 14 amino acids long. Germline CDR1 is DFQATT and CDR2 is SNEGSKA (reference sequence). Between the trimmed V and J ends, which lost 5 bases and 2 bases, there was a span of 15 bases. In DNA, the CDR3 is TGCAGTGCTTTCGAGACAGAAATGAACTATGGCTACACCTTC. It translates to CSAFETEMNYGYTF.

The J gene is TRBJ2-3, the V gene TRBV12-3 or TRBV12-4; D is perhaps TRBD2 (6 bases). V lost 5 bases and J 8 bases, leaving 14 bases between the germline ends. This CDR3 contains 13 residues. The CDR3 sequence is CASSPRDLGTQYF. DNA for the CDR3: TGTGCCAGCAGTCCCCGGGACTTGGGTACGCAGTATTTT.

In regard to this clonotype: At one of its ends the junction is not consistent with the germline gene, which may arise from a read error. The genes are TRBV11-2 and TRBJ2-5; tentatively, D is TRBD1 (5 bases). The CDR3 length is 14 residues. Per germline, CDR1 SGHAT and CDR2 FQNNGV. For the CDR3, the DNA is TGTGCCGGCAGCCCCCAGGGTAGCAGGGAGACCCAGTACTTC. Its translation: CAGSPQGSRETQYF. Complete variable domain (other parts from reference TRBV11-2 and TRBJ2-5): EAGVAQSPRYKIIEKRQSVAFWCNPISGHATLYWYQQILGQGPKLLIQFQNNGVVDDSQLPKDRFSAERLKGVDSTLKIQPAKLEDSAVYLCAGSPQGSRETQYFGPGTRLLVL.

A note on this clonotype: This may stem from a read error, because a much larger clone lies one nucleotide away. The rearrangement joins TRBV7-2 to TRBJ2-2, with 7 bases aligning to TRBD2. Germline V gene data show CDR1 as SGHTA and CDR2 as FQGNSA. The CDR3 covers 16 residues. As DNA, the CDR3 is TGTGCCGGCAGCTTATCGCGGGGGACTCGCACCGGGGAGCTGTTTTTT. Residues: CAGSLSRGTRTGELFF.

There are a few counts of this clonotype. The rearrangement uses TRBV7-9 and TRBJ1-5; D ambiguous. This CDR3 has 14 amino acids. Germline CDR1 SEHNR, CDR2 FQNEAQ (reference sequence). V lost 5 bases to trimming and J lost 4 bases, with 12 bases between them. In DNA form, the CDR3 reads TGTGCCAGCAGCCCCTCGGGCGTTAATCAGCCCCAGCATTTT. Amino acid sequence: CASSPSGVNQPQHF.

This clonotype came up a few times. The chain uses TRBV20-1 and TRBJ1-2; TRBD1 matches 7 bases. V lost 6 bases and J lost 0; bases outside the gene matches: 4. CDR1 and CDR2 from the germline V gene are DFQATT and SNEGSKA (reference sequence). This CDR3 is built from 13 residues. The CDR3 region is CSAGTAANYGYTF. DNA of the CDR3: TGCAGTGCCGGGACAGCAGCTAACTATGGCTACACCTTC.

This clonotype was counted a few times. The gene calls are TRBV6-2 or TRBV6-3 and TRBJ1-1; TRBD1 might be the D (6 bases). Between the trimmed V and J ends, which lost 6 bases and 0 bases, there was a span of 8 bases. Germline CDR1 MNHEY, CDR2 SVGEGT. This CDR3 spans 13 amino acids. In nucleotides, the CDR3 is TGTGCCAGCAGGGACAGCTTGAACACTGAAGCTTTCTTT. This translates into CASRDSLNTEAFF.